This T cell receptor (beta chain) was profiled in a study of blood T cell repertoires in COVID-19. As for the study in general: Sources were T cells, B-cell-depleted T cells, or PBMCs; the material itself was cDNA or gDNA.

It was during active infection that Seattle patients were enrolled and then longitudinally followed. Trimming took 5 bases from V and 5 from J; bases not matched to a gene: 12. CDR3 length: 16 residues. Germline lookup yields CDR1 LNHNV and CDR2 YYDKDF (reference sequence). Here immunoSEQ multiplex PCR was the method, and the copy in TCRdb shows in-frame clones only, minus some. The table includes 150,000 to 200,000 clones, approximately 95% detected once. The V and J genes are TRBV15 and TRBJ2-5; 9 bases match TRBD2. Material for sequencing was peripheral blood. The clonotype originates from a woman in her fifties or sixties with COVID-19, enrolled during active disease. CDR3 nucleotides: TGTGCCACCAGCCCGCGAGGCGGGGGGGCCTGGGAGACCCAGTACTTC. This encodes CATSPRGGGAWETQYF. Using reference TRBV15 and TRBJ2-5 for the parts outside the CDR3, the full variable domain is DAMVIQNPRYQVTQFGKPVTLSCSQTLNHNVMYWYQQKSSQAPKLLFHYYDKDFNNEADTPDNFQSRRPNTSFCFLDIRSPGLGDTAMYLCATSPRGGGAWETQYFGPGTRLLVL.